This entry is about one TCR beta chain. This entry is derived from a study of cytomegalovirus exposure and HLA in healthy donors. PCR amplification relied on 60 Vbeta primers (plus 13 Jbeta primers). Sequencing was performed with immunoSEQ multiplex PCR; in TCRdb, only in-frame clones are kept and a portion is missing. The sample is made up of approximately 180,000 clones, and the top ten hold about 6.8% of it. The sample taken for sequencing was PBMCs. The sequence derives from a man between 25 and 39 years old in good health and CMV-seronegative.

The CDR3, as DNA: TGTGCCAGCAGTTACGGGGACTTTGAAGCTTTCTTT. This gives the protein CASSYGDFEAFF. The rearrangement links TRBV6-5 to TRBJ1-1; D possibly corresponds to TRBD1 (5 bases). Per the germline V gene, CDR1 is MNHEY and CDR2 is SVGAGI. The ends were cut back, 2 bases at V and 7 bases at J, with 8 bases in the middle. The CDR3 sequence is 12 residues long.